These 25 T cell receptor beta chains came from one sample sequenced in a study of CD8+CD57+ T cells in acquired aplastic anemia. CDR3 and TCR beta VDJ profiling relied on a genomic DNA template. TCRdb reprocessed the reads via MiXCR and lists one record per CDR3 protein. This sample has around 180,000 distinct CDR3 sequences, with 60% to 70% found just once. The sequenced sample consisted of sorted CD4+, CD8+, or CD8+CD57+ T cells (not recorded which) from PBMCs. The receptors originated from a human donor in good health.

The CDR3 protein is CASTPGHTDTQYF. The CDR3, as DNA: TGTGCCAGCACCCCAGGCCACACAGATACGCAGTATTTT. The chain uses TRBV7-6 and TRBJ2-3; D is uncertain. Germline CDR1 reads SGHVS; CDR2 reads FNYEAQ. The CDR3 length is 13 residues. V was shortened by 7 bases and J by 2 bases, with 10 bases between the two germline ends.

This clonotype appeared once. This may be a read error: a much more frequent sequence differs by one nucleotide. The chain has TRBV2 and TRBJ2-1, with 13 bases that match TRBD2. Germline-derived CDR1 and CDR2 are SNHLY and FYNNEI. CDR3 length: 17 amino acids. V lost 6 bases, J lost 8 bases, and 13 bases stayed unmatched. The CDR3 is CASSLVGLAGIYDEQFF. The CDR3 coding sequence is TGTGCCAGCAGCTTAGTGGGACTAGCGGGGATTTACGATGAGCAGTTCTTC. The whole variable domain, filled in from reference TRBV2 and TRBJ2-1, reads EPEVTQTPSHQVTQMGQEVILRCVPISNHLYFYWYRQILGQKVEFLVSFYNNEISEKSEIFDDQFSVERPDGSNFTLKIRSTKLEDSAMYFCASSLVGLAGIYDEQFFGPGTRLTVL.

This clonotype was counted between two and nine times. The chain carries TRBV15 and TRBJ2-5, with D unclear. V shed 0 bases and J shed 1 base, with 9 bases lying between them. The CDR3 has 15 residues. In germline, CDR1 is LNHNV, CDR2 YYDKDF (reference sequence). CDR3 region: CATSRDGRSQETQYF. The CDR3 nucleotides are TGTGCCACCAGCAGAGATGGAAGGAGCCAAGAGACCCAGTACTTC.

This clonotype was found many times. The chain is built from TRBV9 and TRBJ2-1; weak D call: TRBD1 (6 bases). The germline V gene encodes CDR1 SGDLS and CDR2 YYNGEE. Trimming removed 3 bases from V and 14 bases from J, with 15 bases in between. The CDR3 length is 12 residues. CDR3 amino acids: CASSASTGPEFF. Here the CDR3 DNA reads TGTGCCAGCAGCGCGTCAACAGGGCCTGAGTTCTTC. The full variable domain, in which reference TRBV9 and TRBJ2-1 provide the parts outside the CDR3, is DSGVTQTPKHLITATGQRVTLRCSPRSGDLSVYWYQQSLDQGLQFLIQYYNGEERAKGNILERFSAQQFPDLHSELNLSSLELGDSALYFCASSASTGPEFFGPGTRLTVL.

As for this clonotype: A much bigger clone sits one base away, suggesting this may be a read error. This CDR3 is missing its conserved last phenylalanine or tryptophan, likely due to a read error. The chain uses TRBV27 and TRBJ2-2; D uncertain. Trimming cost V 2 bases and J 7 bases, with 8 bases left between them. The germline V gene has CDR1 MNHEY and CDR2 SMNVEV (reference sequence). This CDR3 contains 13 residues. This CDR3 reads CASSLGGDGELFS. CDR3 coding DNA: TGTGCCAGCAGTTTAGGTGGGGACGGGGAGCTGTTTTCT.

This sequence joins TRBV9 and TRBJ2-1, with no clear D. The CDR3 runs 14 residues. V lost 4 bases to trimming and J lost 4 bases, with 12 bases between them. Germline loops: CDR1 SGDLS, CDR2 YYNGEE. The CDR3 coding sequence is TGTGCCAGCAGCTTAACCCCTCGATACAATGAGCAGTTCTTC. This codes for CASSLTPRYNEQFF.

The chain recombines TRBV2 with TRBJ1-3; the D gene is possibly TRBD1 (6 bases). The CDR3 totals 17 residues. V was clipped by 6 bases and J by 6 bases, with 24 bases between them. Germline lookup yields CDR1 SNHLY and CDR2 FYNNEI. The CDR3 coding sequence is TGTGCCAGCAGCCCTCTAGGGGTGGGGGCTAATGAAAACACCATATATTTT. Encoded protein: CASSPLGVGANENTIYF.

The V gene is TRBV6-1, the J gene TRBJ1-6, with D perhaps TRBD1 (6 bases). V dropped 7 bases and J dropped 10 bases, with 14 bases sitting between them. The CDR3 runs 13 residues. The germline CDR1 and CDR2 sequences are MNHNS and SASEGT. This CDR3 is CASMRQGKSPLHF. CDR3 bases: TGTGCCAGCATGCGGCAGGGGAAGTCACCCCTCCACTTT.

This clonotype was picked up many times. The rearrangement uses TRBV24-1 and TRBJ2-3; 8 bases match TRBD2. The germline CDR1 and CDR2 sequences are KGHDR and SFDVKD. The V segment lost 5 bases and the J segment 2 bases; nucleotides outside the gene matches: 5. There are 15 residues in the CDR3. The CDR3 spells CATSGIAGFTDTQYF. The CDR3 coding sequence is TGTGCCACCAGTGGAATAGCGGGATTCACAGATACGCAGTATTTT.

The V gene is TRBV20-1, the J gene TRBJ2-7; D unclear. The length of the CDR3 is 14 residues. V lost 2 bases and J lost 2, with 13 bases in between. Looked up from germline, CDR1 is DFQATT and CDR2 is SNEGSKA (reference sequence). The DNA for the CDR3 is TGCAGTGCTAGATCTCGAACACAGACCTACGAGCAGTACTTC. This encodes CSARSRTQTYEQYF.

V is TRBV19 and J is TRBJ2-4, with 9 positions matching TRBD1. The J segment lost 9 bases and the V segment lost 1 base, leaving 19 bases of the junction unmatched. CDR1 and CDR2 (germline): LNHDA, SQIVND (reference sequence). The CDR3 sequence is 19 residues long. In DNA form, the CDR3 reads TGTGCCAGTAGTATAGTCACACCCGATCGGGACAGGGTTGTCAGCATTCAGTACTTC. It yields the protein CASSIVTPDRDRVVSIQYF.

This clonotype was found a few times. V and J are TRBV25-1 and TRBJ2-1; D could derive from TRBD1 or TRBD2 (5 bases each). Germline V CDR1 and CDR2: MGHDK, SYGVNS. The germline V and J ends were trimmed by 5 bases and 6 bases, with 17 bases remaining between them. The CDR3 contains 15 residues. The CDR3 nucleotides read TGTGCCAGCAGTTCGGGGCAGGCGACGAGCAATGAGCAGTTCTTC. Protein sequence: CASSSGQATSNEQFF.

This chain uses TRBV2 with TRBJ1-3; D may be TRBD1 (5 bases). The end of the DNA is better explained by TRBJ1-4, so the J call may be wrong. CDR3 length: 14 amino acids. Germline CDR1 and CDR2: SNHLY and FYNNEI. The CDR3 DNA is TGTGCCAGCAATAGCATGGGGGTTGGGGAAAAACTGTTTTTT. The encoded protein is CASNSMGVGEKLFF.

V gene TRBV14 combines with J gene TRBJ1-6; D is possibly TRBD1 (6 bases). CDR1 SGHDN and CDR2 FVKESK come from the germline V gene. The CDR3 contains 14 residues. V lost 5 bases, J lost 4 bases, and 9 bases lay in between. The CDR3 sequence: CASSSTGYNSPLHF. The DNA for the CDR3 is TGTGCCAGCAGCTCGACAGGTTATAATTCACCCCTCCACTTT.

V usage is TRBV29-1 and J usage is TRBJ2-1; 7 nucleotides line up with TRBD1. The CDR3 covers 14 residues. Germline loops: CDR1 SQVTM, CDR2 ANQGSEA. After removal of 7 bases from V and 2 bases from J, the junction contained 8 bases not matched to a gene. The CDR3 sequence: CSALDRPTYNEQFF. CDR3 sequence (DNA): TGCAGCGCCCTGGACAGGCCGACCTACAATGAGCAGTTCTTC.

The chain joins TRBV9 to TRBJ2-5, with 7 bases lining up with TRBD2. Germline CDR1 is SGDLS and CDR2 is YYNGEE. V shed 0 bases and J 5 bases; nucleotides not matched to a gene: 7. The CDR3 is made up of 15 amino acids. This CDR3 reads CASSVDPGGSETQYF. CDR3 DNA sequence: TGTGCCAGCAGCGTAGACCCGGGGGGTTCTGAGACCCAGTACTTC.

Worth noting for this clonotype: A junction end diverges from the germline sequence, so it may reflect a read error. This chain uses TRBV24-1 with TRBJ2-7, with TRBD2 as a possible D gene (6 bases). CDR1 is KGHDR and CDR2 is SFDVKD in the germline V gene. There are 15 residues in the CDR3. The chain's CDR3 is CATSDPQGGTYEQYF. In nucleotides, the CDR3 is TGTGCTACCAGTGATCCTCAGGGCGGGACCTACGAGCAGTACTTC.

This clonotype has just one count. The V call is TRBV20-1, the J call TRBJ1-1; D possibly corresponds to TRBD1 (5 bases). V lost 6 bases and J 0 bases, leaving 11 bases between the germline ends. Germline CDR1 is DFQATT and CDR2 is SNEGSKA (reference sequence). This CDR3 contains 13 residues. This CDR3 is CSAGQQLNTEAFF. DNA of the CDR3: TGCAGTGCCGGACAACAACTGAACACTGAAGCTTTCTTT.

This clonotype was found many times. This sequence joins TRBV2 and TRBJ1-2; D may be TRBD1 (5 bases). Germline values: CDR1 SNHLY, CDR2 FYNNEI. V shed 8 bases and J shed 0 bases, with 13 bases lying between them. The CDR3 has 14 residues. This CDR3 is CASYPGTANYGYTF. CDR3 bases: TGTGCCAGCTACCCCGGGACGGCTAACTATGGCTACACCTTC. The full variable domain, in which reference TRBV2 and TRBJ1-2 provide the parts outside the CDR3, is EPEVTQTPSHQVTQMGQEVILRCVPISNHLYFYWYRQILGQKVEFLVSFYNNEISEKSEIFDDQFSVERPDGSNFTLKIRSTKLEDSAMYFCASYPGTANYGYTFGSGTRLTVV.

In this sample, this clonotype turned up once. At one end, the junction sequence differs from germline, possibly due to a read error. In DNA, the CDR3 is TGCGCCGGCAGCTTGGAAGCAAGCATAGATACGCAATATTTT. Protein: CAGSLEASIDTQYF. The chain is built from TRBV5-1 and TRBJ2-3, with unresolved D. This CDR3 has 14 residues. The germline gives CDR1 SGHRS, CDR2 YFSETQ. Using reference TRBV5-1 and TRBJ2-3 for the parts outside the CDR3, the full variable domain is KAGVTQTPRYLIKTRGQQVTLSCSPISGHRSVSWYQQTPGQGLQFLFEYFSETQRNKGNFPGRFSGRQFSNSRSEMNVSTLELGDSALYLCAGSLEASIDTQYFGPGTRLTVL.

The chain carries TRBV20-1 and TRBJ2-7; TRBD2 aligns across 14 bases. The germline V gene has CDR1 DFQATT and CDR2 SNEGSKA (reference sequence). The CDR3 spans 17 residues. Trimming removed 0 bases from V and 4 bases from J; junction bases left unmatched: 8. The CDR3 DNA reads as TGCAGTGCTAGAGACCATTTGGGGACTAGCGGGAGTTACGAGCAGTACTTC. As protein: CSARDHLGTSGSYEQYF.

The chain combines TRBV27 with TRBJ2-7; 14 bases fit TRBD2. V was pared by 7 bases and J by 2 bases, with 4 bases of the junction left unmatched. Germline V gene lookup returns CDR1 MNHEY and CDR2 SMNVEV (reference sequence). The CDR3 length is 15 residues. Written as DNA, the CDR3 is TGTGCCAGCAAGACGGGACTAGCGGGAGCCTACGAGCAGTACTTC. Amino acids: CASKTGLAGAYEQYF.

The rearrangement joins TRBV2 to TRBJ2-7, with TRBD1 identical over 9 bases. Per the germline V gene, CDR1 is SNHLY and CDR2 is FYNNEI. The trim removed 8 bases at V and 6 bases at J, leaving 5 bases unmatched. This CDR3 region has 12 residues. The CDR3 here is CASRDRASEQYF. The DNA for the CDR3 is TGTGCCAGCCGGGACAGGGCTTCCGAGCAGTACTTC.

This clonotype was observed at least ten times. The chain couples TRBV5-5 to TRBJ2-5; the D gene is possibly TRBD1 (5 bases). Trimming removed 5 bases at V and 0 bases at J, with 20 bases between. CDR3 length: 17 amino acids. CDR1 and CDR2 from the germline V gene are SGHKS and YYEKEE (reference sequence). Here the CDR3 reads CASSYVVGRGYQETQYF. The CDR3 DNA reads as TGTGCCAGCAGTTACGTGGTGGGGCGAGGATACCAAGAGACCCAGTACTTC. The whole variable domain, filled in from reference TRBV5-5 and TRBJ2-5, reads DAGVTQSPTHLIKTRGQQVTLRCSPISGHKSVSWYQQVLGQGPQFIFQYYEKEERGRGNFPDRFSARQFPNYSSELNVNALLLGDSALYLCASSYVVGRGYQETQYFGPGTRLLVL.

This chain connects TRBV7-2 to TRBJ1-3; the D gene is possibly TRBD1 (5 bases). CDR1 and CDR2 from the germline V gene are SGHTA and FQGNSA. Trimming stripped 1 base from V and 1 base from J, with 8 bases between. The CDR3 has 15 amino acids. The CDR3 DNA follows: TGTGCCAGCAGCTTAGGATGGGGGTCTGGAAACACCATATATTTT. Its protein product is CASSLGWGSGNTIYF. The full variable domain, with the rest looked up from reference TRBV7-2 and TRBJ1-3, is GAGVSQSPSNKVTEKGKDVELRCDPISGHTALYWYRQSLGQGLEFLIYFQGNSAPDKSGLPSDRFSAERTGGSVSTLTIQRTQQEDSAVYLCASSLGWGSGNTIYFGEGSWLTVV.